The next 13 T cell receptor beta chains were all read from a single sample in a study of regulatory T cells in long-lasting Graves disease. To make TCR beta libraries, researchers used iRepertoire HTBI primers and Arm-PCR of CDR3 regions. TCRdb fed the multiplex PCR reads into MiXCR, producing one record per CDR3 protein. The sample has 400,000 to 450,000 distinct CDR3 sequences; over 15% are singletons. The time point denotes: newly diagnosed GD, antithyroid drugs for less than 3 months. From RNA extracted from PBMCs, the TCR library was made. These data are also associated with another study on T cells in Graves' hyperthyroidism and ophthalmopathy.

Source: peripheral blood mononuclear cells (PBMCs), taken at new diagnosis, from a patient treated with antithyroid drugs. The receptors come from a woman aged 30 to 39 with Graves disease.

In its sample, this clonotype was seen a few times. The chain has TRBV18 and TRBJ2-7, with TRBD1 matching 7 bases. The CDR3 loop spans 16 amino acids. Per the germline V gene, CDR1 is KGHSH and CDR2 is LQKENI. The junction had 15 bases not matched to a gene; V was cut back by 6 bases and J by 4 bases. The CDR3 coding sequence is TGTGCCAGCTCCCGCCCGGCAGGGGGTAATCTTTACGAGCAGTACTTC. Translation: CASSRPAGGNLYEQYF.

This clonotype has a handful of counts. The genes are TRBV28 and TRBJ2-1, with D unresolved. This CDR3 is 13 amino acids long. In germline, CDR1 is MDHEN, CDR2 SYDVKM. The V gene lost 1 base and the J gene lost 6 bases, with 7 bases spanning the gap. CDR3 coding DNA: TGTGCCAGCAGTTTATTCTCGGGCAATGAGCAGTTCTTC. As protein: CASSLFSGNEQFF.

This sequence joins TRBV30 and TRBJ2-2, with D unresolved. The germline V gene encodes CDR1 GTSNPN and CDR2 SVGIG (reference sequence). The CDR3 runs to 14 residues. Trimming took off 3 bases at V and 2 bases at J, with 10 bases between the two ends. The CDR3 region is CAWRIGFNTGELFF. The CDR3 DNA reads TGTGCCTGGAGGATCGGTTTCAACACCGGGGAGCTGTTTTTT.

This clonotype was recorded many times. V usage is TRBV20-1 and J usage is TRBJ1-1, with a possible D match to TRBD1 (5 bases). Per germline, CDR1 DFQATT and CDR2 SNEGSKA (reference sequence). Trimming took 6 bases from V and 11 from J, leaving 22 bases between them. The CDR3 extends over 13 amino acids. This chain's CDR3 is CSAPPGPSSSAFF. The CDR3 bases are TGCAGTGCCCCCCCGGGACCTTCGAGCAGTGCTTTCTTT.

This clonotype was detected a few times. The chain carries TRBV7-9 and TRBJ1-5, with TRBD1 as a possible D gene (6 bases). Germline V lookup: CDR1 SEHNR, CDR2 FQNEAQ (reference sequence). CDR3 length equals 13 residues. Trimming took 5 bases from V and 4 from J, leaving 9 bases between them. The CDR3 sequence: CASSKGGNQPQHF. CDR3 in DNA: TGTGCCAGCAGCAAAGGGGGGAATCAGCCCCAGCATTTT.

In this sample, this clonotype turned up a few times. The chain joins TRBV6-2 or TRBV6-3 to TRBJ2-7; 9 bases align to TRBD2. This CDR3 is 15 amino acids long. CDR1 is MNHEY and CDR2 is SVGEGT in the germline V gene. Trimming took 4 bases from V and 0 from J; bases not matched to a gene: 4. For the CDR3, the DNA is TGTGCCAGCAGTTTACTAGCGGGTACCTCCTACGAGCAGTACTTC. This sequence encodes CASSLLAGTSYEQYF.

As concerns this clonotype: The junction differs from germline at one of its ends, possibly a read error. J is TRBJ2-1 and V is TRBV9; 10 nucleotides match TRBD1. From germline, CDR1 is SGDLS and CDR2 YYNGEE. This CDR3 is built from 17 residues. The CDR3 is CASSVALPGQGYNDQFF. As DNA, the CDR3 is TGTGCCAGCAGCGTAGCTTTACCGGGACAGGGGTACAATGATCAGTTCTTC. The entire variable domain, with the rest obtained from reference TRBV9 and TRBJ2-1, is as follows: DSGVTQTPKHLITATGQRVTLRCSPRSGDLSVYWYQQSLDQGLQFLIQYYNGEERAKGNILERFSAQQFPDLHSELNLSSLELGDSALYFCASSVALPGQGYNDQFFGPGTRLTVL.

CDR3 region: CASSQEAVRQGAFEKLFF. The CDR3 DNA reads as TGTGCCAGCAGCCAAGAAGCGGTCCGACAGGGGGCCTTTGAAAAACTGTTTTTT. V usage is TRBV3-1 and J usage is TRBJ1-4; 10 nucleotides line up with TRBD1. V shed 0 bases and J 7 bases; nucleotides not matched to a gene: 11. CDR3 length: 18 amino acids. Germline assignment: CDR1 LGHDT and CDR2 YNNKEL (reference sequence).

On this clonotype: A much larger clonotype is one base distant, so this may be a read error. The conserved closing phenylalanine or tryptophan is absent in this CDR3, likely reflecting a read error. The genes are TRBV6-1 and TRBJ1-4; D might be TRBD1 (5 bases). Trimming removed 6 bases from V and 6 bases from J, with 20 bases in between. The CDR3 loop spans 16 amino acids. The germline V gene has CDR1 MNHNS and CDR2 SASEGT. CDR3 nucleotides: TGTGCCAGCAGAATCCTGAGGGGCCTAACCGATGAAAAACTGTTTTCT. It specifies CASRILRGLTDEKLFS.

Here the CDR3 DNA reads TGTGCCAGCAGCATGAACCCGAGCGATCAGCCCCAGCATTTT. It encodes CASSMNPSDQPQHF. The chain couples TRBV12-3 or TRBV12-4 to TRBJ1-5; D uncertain. Trimming removed 6 bases from V and 5 bases from J, with 14 bases in between. This CDR3 contains 14 residues.

The sample holds many counts of this clonotype. In DNA, the CDR3 is TGTGCCAGCTCCCTGGATTCAGTTGACACTGAAGCTTTCTTT. Protein: CASSLDSVDTEAFF. The chain combines TRBV18 with TRBJ1-1; the D is unclear. V was trimmed by 6 bases and J by 3 bases, leaving 14 bases between them. Per the germline V gene, CDR1 is KGHSH and CDR2 is LQKENI. The CDR3 consists of 14 residues. Full variable domain (remainder filled in from reference TRBV18 and TRBJ1-1): NAGVMQNPRHLVRRRGQEARLRCSPMKGHSHVYWYRQLPEEGLKFMVYLQKENIIDESGMPKERFSAEFPKEGPSILRIQQVVRGDSAAYFCASSLDSVDTEAFFGQGTRLTVV.

This clonotype was counted between two and nine times. The V and J genes are TRBV10-1 and TRBJ2-3, with D perhaps assigned TRBD1 or TRBD2 (5 bases each). The CDR3 spans 13 residues. Germline CDR1 reads WNHNN; CDR2 reads SYGVQD (reference sequence). V gave up 6 bases and J gave up 2 bases, with 9 bases separating them. The CDR3 region is CASRRDHTDTQYF. CDR3 nucleotides: TGCGCCAGCAGACGGGACCACACAGATACGCAGTATTTT.

This clonotype was seen repeatedly, ten times or more. V gene TRBV12-3 or TRBV12-4 combines with J gene TRBJ1-1; 7 bases map to TRBD1. The J segment lost 0 bases and the V segment lost 6 bases, leaving 7 bases of the junction unmatched. This CDR3 contains 15 residues. The chain's CDR3 is CASSARDSMNTEAFF. Written as DNA, the CDR3 is TGTGCCAGCAGCGCTAGGGACAGCATGAACACTGAAGCTTTCTTT.